Reported below is one TCR beta chain. This PCR relied on a set of 60 Vbeta primers and 13 Jbeta primers. TCRdb keeps only in-frame clones here, not all; method: immunoSEQ multiplex PCR. This sample has about 190,000 clones; over 70% occur once, and the top ten carry less than 4%. The source of the sample is a study of cytomegalovirus exposure and HLA in healthy donors. CDR3 length equals 15 residues. Germline values: CDR1 MDHEN, CDR2 SYDVKM. V lost 6 bases, J lost 0 bases, and 14 bases lay in between. The chain couples TRBV28 to TRBJ1-1; D remains unclear. The source is a woman in her twenties or thirties in good health and CMV-seropositive. Material: PBMCs. CDR3 sequence: CASRLRGPMNTEAFF. The CDR3 DNA reads TGTGCCAGCAGGCTCCGGGGTCCGATGAACACTGAAGCTTTCTTT.